The rows below give T cell receptor beta chains drawn from one sample of a study of beta chain features in type 1 diabetes. Repertoires were generated with immunoSEQ multiplex PCR, while TCRdb's copy carries only in-frame clones and drops some. The sample includes about 340,000 clones, over 7% of them seen just once. The sequenced sample was central memory CD4+ T cells from blood. The receptors here all came from a man aged 25 to 45 with type 1 diabetes. The CDR3 runs from the conserved cysteine through the conserved F or W. Fields, in order: D gene, V gene, clone size, J gene, CDR3 protein, CDR3 DNA. A D gene is named only where the DNA matches it firmly. The size field is filled for only some rows; it gives once, few, many or a size class.

D gene: NA; V gene: TRBV30; clone size: NA; J gene: TRBJ2-2; CDR3 protein: CAWSRVGELFF; CDR3 DNA: TGTGCCTGGAGTAGGGTAGGGGAGCTGTTTTTT
D gene: NA; V gene: TRBV7-9; clone size: few; J gene: TRBJ1-2; CDR3 protein: CASSRGEANYGYTF; CDR3 DNA: TGTGCCAGCAGTCGAGGAGAAGCTAACTATGGCTACACCTTC
D gene: NA; V gene: TRBV30; clone size: few; J gene: TRBJ1-5; CDR3 protein: CAWSVPGGGQPQHF; CDR3 DNA: TGTGCCTGGAGTGTACCCGGGGGCGGTCAGCCCCAGCATTTT
D gene: NA; V gene: TRBV7-2; clone size: NA; J gene: TRBJ1-1; CDR3 protein: CASSFRDSGSTEAFF; CDR3 DNA: TGTGCCAGCAGCTTCCGGGACTCTGGGAGCACTGAAGCTTTCTTT
D gene: TRBD2; V gene: TRBV7-2; clone size: few; J gene: TRBJ2-1; CDR3 protein: CASSSRPLAGGLNEQFF; CDR3 DNA: TGTGCCAGCAGCTCCCGTCCTCTAGCGGGGGGGCTGAATGAGCAGTTCTTC
D gene: NA; V gene: TRBV6-1; clone size: NA; J gene: TRBJ2-3; CDR3 protein: CASRLTVDGTQYF; CDR3 DNA: TGTGCCAGCAGACTGACCGTGGATGGTACGCAGTATTTT
D gene: TRBD1; V gene: TRBV4-3; clone size: NA; J gene: TRBJ1-6; CDR3 protein: CASSQDPGGKSNSPLHF; CDR3 DNA: TGCGCCAGCAGCCAAGATCCAGGGGGCAAGAGTAATTCACCCCTCCACTTT
D gene: TRBD1; V gene: TRBV6-5; clone size: NA; J gene: TRBJ2-7; CDR3 protein: CASSSRQGKNYEQYF; CDR3 DNA: TGTGCCAGCAGCTCCCGACAGGGGAAGAACTACGAGCAGTACTTC
D gene: NA; V gene: TRBV18; clone size: many; J gene: TRBJ2-7; CDR3 protein: CASSPPAQTYEQYF; CDR3 DNA: TGTGCCAGCTCACCACCGGCACAGACCTACGAGCAGTACTTC
D gene: NA; V gene: TRBV10-3; clone size: NA; J gene: TRBJ1-2; CDR3 protein: CASSAVGNYGYTF; CDR3 DNA: TGTGCCAGCAGTGCCGTGGGAAACTATGGCTACACCTTC
D gene: NA; V gene: TRBV9; clone size: many; J gene: TRBJ1-1; CDR3 protein: CASSVVVGTEAFF; CDR3 DNA: TGTGCCAGCAGCGTAGTGGTGGGGACTGAAGCTTTCTTT
D gene: NA; V gene: TRBV30; clone size: NA; J gene: TRBJ1-3; CDR3 protein: CAWSETTGNTIYF; CDR3 DNA: TGTGCCTGGAGTGAGACAACTGGAAACACCATATATTTT
D gene: TRBD1; V gene: TRBV5-1; clone size: NA; J gene: TRBJ2-5; CDR3 protein: CASSLQGTQETQYF; CDR3 DNA: TGCGCCAGCAGCTTACAGGGGACCCAAGAGACCCAGTACTTC
D gene: NA; V gene: TRBV6-1; clone size: few; J gene: TRBJ1-2; CDR3 protein: CASSVRTERYGYTF; CDR3 DNA: TGTGCCAGCAGTGTTCGAACAGAGCGCTATGGCTACACCTTC
D gene: NA; V gene: TRBV20-1; clone size: few; J gene: TRBJ2-7; CDR3 protein: CSAGGDEQYF; CDR3 DNA: TGCAGTGCAGGGGGGGACGAGCAGTACTTC
D gene: NA; V gene: TRBV28; clone size: NA; J gene: TRBJ1-6; CDR3 protein: CASRYPDTNSPLHF; CDR3 DNA: TGTGCCAGCAGATACCCGGACACCAATTCACCCCTCCACTTT
D gene: NA; V gene: TRBV30; clone size: few; J gene: TRBJ1-2; CDR3 protein: CAWSERGGYTF; CDR3 DNA: TGTGCCTGGAGTGAGAGGGGTGGCTACACCTTC
D gene: NA; V gene: TRBV4-1; clone size: few; J gene: TRBJ2-3; CDR3 protein: CASSQAAGTASDTQYF; CDR3 DNA: TGCGCCAGCAGCCAAGCGGCGGGGACGGCCTCAGATACGCAGTATTTT
D gene: NA; V gene: TRBV19; clone size: many; J gene: TRBJ2-1; CDR3 protein: CASQDRHNEQFF; CDR3 DNA: TGTGCCAGTCAAGACAGGCACAATGAGCAGTTCTTC
D gene: NA; V gene: TRBV10-3; clone size: few; J gene: TRBJ1-1; CDR3 protein: CAISEPRSPGGAFF; CDR3 DNA: TGTGCCATCAGTGAGCCGAGAAGCCCCGGAGGAGCTTTCTTT
D gene: NA; V gene: TRBV4-1; clone size: few; J gene: TRBJ2-3; CDR3 protein: CASSQGTTGVSDTQYF; CDR3 DNA: TGCGCCAGCAGCCAAGGGACTACCGGAGTATCAGATACGCAGTATTTT
D gene: TRBD2; V gene: TRBV28; clone size: NA; J gene: TRBJ2-1; CDR3 protein: CASSYPGGGAHDEQFF; CDR3 DNA: TGTGCCAGCAGTTACCCCGGCGGGGGGGCCCATGATGAGCAGTTCTTC
D gene: NA; V gene: TRBV5-6; clone size: few; J gene: TRBJ1-3; CDR3 protein: CASSRRGTIYF; CDR3 DNA: TGTGCCAGCAGCCGTCGTGGCACCATATATTTT
D gene: NA; V gene: TRBV7-9; clone size: NA; J gene: TRBJ2-4; CDR3 protein: CASSLGTVKNIQYF; CDR3 DNA: TGTGCCAGCAGCTTAGGGACAGTAAAAAACATTCAGTACTTC
D gene: NA; V gene: TRBV28; clone size: few; J gene: TRBJ2-7; CDR3 protein: CASSRKTNREGYEQYF; CDR3 DNA: TGTGCCAGCAGCCGGAAGACTAACAGGGAAGGCTACGAGCAGTACTTC
D gene: NA; V gene: TRBV5-1; clone size: few; J gene: TRBJ2-1; CDR3 protein: CASSNQGKAEQFF; CDR3 DNA: TGCGCCAGCAGCAATCAGGGGAAAGCTGAGCAGTTCTTC
D gene: NA; V gene: TRBV6-5; clone size: NA; J gene: TRBJ1-2; CDR3 protein: CASRPDRNYGYTF; CDR3 DNA: TGTGCCAGCCGACCAGACAGGAACTATGGCTACACCTTC
D gene: NA; V gene: TRBV6-1; clone size: NA; J gene: TRBJ2-4; CDR3 protein: CASSERQLAKNIQYF; CDR3 DNA: TGTGCCAGCAGTGAAAGACAGCTAGCCAAAAACATTCAGTACTTC
D gene: TRBD1; V gene: TRBV13; clone size: many; J gene: TRBJ1-2; CDR3 protein: CASSSSGTAYGYTF; CDR3 DNA: TGTGCCAGCAGCAGCTCCGGGACAGCTTATGGCTACACCTTC
D gene: NA; V gene: TRBV28; clone size: few; J gene: TRBJ2-1; CDR3 protein: CASSYTGLNEQFF; CDR3 DNA: TGTGCCAGCAGTTATACGGGGCTCAATGAGCAGTTCTTC
D gene: TRBD2; V gene: TRBV7-9; clone size: NA; J gene: TRBJ2-3; CDR3 protein: CASSLLAGDSTDTQYF; CDR3 DNA: TGTGCCAGCAGCTTATTGGCGGGAGATAGCACAGATACGCAGTATTTT
D gene: NA; V gene: TRBV9; clone size: NA; J gene: TRBJ2-5; CDR3 protein: CASSVATQEGETQYF; CDR3 DNA: TGTGCCAGCAGCGTAGCTACTCAGGAAGGGGAGACCCAGTACTTC
D gene: TRBD2; V gene: TRBV29-1; clone size: few; J gene: TRBJ2-1; CDR3 protein: CSVHRDSWTSGGAGNEQFF; CDR3 DNA: TGCAGCGTTCACCGGGACTCCTGGACTAGCGGGGGGGCCGGCAATGAGCAGTTCTTC
D gene: TRBD1; V gene: TRBV25-1; clone size: few; J gene: TRBJ1-2; CDR3 protein: CASSEAGGGYGYTF; CDR3 DNA: TGTGCCAGCAGTGAAGCAGGGGGGGGCTATGGCTACACCTTC
D gene: NA; V gene: TRBV28; clone size: NA; J gene: TRBJ2-1; CDR3 protein: CASSLSVTEQFF; CDR3 DNA: TGTGCCAGCAGCCTCAGTGTCACTGAGCAGTTCTTC
D gene: NA; V gene: TRBV10-3; clone size: NA; J gene: TRBJ1-5; CDR3 protein: CAISEGRGSGQPQHF; CDR3 DNA: TGTGCCATCAGTGAAGGAAGGGGGAGCGGCCAGCCCCAGCATTTT
D gene: NA; V gene: TRBV21-1; clone size: NA; J gene: TRBJ1-2; CDR3 protein: CASPRTPTTYGYTF; CDR3 DNA: TGTGCCAGCCCCCGGACCCCCACCACTTATGGCTACACCTTC
D gene: NA; V gene: TRBV5-4; clone size: few; J gene: TRBJ1-1; CDR3 protein: CASSFAQKSAEAFF; CDR3 DNA: TGTGCCAGCAGCTTTGCGCAAAAATCAGCTGAAGCTTTCTTT
D gene: NA; V gene: TRBV7-2; clone size: many; J gene: TRBJ2-7; CDR3 protein: CASSTDSYEQYF; CDR3 DNA: TGTGCCAGCAGCACGGACAGCTACGAGCAGTACTTC
D gene: NA; V gene: TRBV30; clone size: few; J gene: TRBJ2-5; CDR3 protein: CAWSVVQETQYF; CDR3 DNA: TGTGCCTGGAGTGTAGTCCAAGAGACCCAGTACTTC
D gene: TRBD1; V gene: TRBV5-4; clone size: few; J gene: TRBJ1-2; CDR3 protein: CASSSTPSGQGGDGYTF; CDR3 DNA: TGTGCCAGCAGCTCAACCCCCTCGGGACAGGGGGGCGATGGCTACACCTTC
D gene: NA; V gene: TRBV4-3; clone size: many; J gene: TRBJ2-7; CDR3 protein: CASSQDRVRGEQYF; CDR3 DNA: TGCGCCAGCAGCCAAGACAGGGTACGAGGCGAGCAGTACTTC
D gene: NA; V gene: TRBV27; clone size: few; J gene: TRBJ2-3; CDR3 protein: CASSTTDWPTTDTQYF; CDR3 DNA: TGTGCCAGCAGTACGACGGACTGGCCCACCACAGATACGCAGTATTTT
D gene: TRBD2; V gene: TRBV11-2; clone size: few; J gene: TRBJ2-3; CDR3 protein: CASRSLAGGTDTQYF; CDR3 DNA: TGTGCCAGCAGATCTCTAGCGGGGGGCACAGATACGCAGTATTTT
D gene: TRBD2; V gene: TRBV5-1; clone size: NA; J gene: TRBJ2-5; CDR3 protein: CASSLGLAGTQGETQYF; CDR3 DNA: TGCGCCAGCAGCTTGGGACTAGCGGGGACCCAAGGGGAGACCCAGTACTTC
D gene: TRBD2; V gene: TRBV25-1; clone size: few; J gene: TRBJ2-1; CDR3 protein: CASSPPSGGLYSEQFF; CDR3 DNA: TGTGCCAGCAGTCCTCCAAGCGGGGGGTTATACAGTGAGCAGTTCTTC
D gene: TRBD1; V gene: TRBV5-1; clone size: few; J gene: TRBJ2-5; CDR3 protein: CASSATGQSTQETQYF; CDR3 DNA: TGCGCCAGCAGCGCGACGGGACAGTCTACCCAAGAGACCCAGTACTTC